The next 30 T cell receptor beta chains were all read from a single sample in a study of blood T cells in healthy people across ages (dated by TCRdb to 2015 to 2017). Library preparation used 5' RACE. Sequencer: Illumina HiSeq 2500. The second PCR ran for roughly 7 to 11 cycles and used a J-beta primer mix along with a sample-barcoded 5' primer. TCRdb's own reprocessing of the public reads used fastp at Q25 and MiXCR and kept productive beta chains. Entries are consolidated by CDR3 protein sequence, retaining the most common genes and DNA. In this sample the table shows over 550,000 distinct CDR3 sequences, roughly 30% of which occur a single time. More than 15% of the sample is in the top ten clones. Sequencing was done on a sample of blood. Every receptor here comes from a woman of 80 years or more in good health.

On this clonotype itself: At one of its ends the junction is not consistent with the germline gene, which may arise from a read error. The chain recombines TRBV7-9 with TRBJ1-4; D is perhaps TRBD1 (6 bases). Germline V CDR1 and CDR2: SEHNR, FQNEAQ (reference sequence). This CDR3 is built from 14 residues. The CDR3 sequence is CASSVGGLNEKRFF. The CDR3 DNA sequence: TGTGCCAGCAGTGTTGGGGGCCTGAATGAAAAACGGTTTTTT.

This clonotype was detected only a few times. A much larger clone differs from this one at a single base, so this may be a read error. The chain uses TRBV5-1 and TRBJ1-5; D gene unclear. The ends were cut back, 3 bases at V and 6 bases at J, with 13 bases in the middle. CDR1 SGHRS and CDR2 YFSETQ come from the germline V gene. The CDR3 has 14 amino acids. Written as DNA, the CDR3 is TGCGCCAGCAGCTGGGAAGGGATCGGTCAGCCCCAGCATTTT. It codes for CASSWEGIGQPQHF.

This clonotype has a count of ten or more. The chain recombines TRBV20-1 with TRBJ2-5; maybe TRBD1 (6 bases). V was shortened by 6 bases and J by 4 bases, with 9 bases between the two germline ends. The CDR3 runs to 11 residues. Germline V gene lookup returns CDR1 DFQATT and CDR2 SNEGSKA (reference sequence). The CDR3 DNA is TGCAGTGCGTTGGGGGCAGAGACCCAGTACTTC. It encodes CSALGAETQYF.

In its sample, this clonotype was seen a few times. The chain joins TRBV30 to TRBJ2-5, with D unresolved. Germline V CDR1 and CDR2: GTSNPN, SVGIG (reference sequence). CDR3 length: 14 residues. Trimming shortened V by 0 bases and J by 11 bases, and 19 bases separated the two germline ends. The CDR3 loop is CAWSVRLDAYVQYF. The CDR3 DNA reads TGTGCCTGGAGTGTAAGATTGGACGCCTACGTGCAGTACTTC.

This clonotype was seen a handful of times. J is TRBJ2-7 and V is TRBV7-9; TRBD1 matches at 9 bases. Germline CDR1 and CDR2: SEHNR and FQNEAQ (reference sequence). The junction had 15 bases not matched to a gene; V was cut back by 5 bases and J by 7 bases. This CDR3 has 16 residues. The CDR3 sequence is CASSTQGQGSYNEQYF. The CDR3 DNA is TGTGCCAGCAGCACCCAGGGACAGGGATCCTACAATGAGCAGTACTTC.

This clonotype has a handful of counts. This clone may be a read error of a much larger clone one base away. The V call is TRBV20-1, the J call TRBJ2-3; D is unclear. This CDR3 comprises 17 residues. CDR1 and CDR2 (germline): DFQATT, SNEGSKA (reference sequence). V was shortened by 2 bases and J by 2 bases, with 20 bases between the two germline ends. CDR3 in DNA: TGCAGTGCTAGAAGCCCGTGGTCCAGCGCCGACACAGATACGCAGTATTTT. Translating it yields CSARSPWSSADTDTQYF.

This clonotype occurred many times. The genes are TRBV6-2 or TRBV6-3 and TRBJ2-3, with a weak D call TRBD2 (7 bases). Trimming shortened V by 6 bases and J by 1 base, and 11 bases separated the two germline ends. This CDR3 has 14 residues. Looked up from germline, CDR1 is MNHEY and CDR2 is SVGEGT. Written as DNA, the CDR3 is TGTGCCAGCAGGGGGGGGCCCGGCACAGATACGCAGTATTTT. Translation gives CASRGGPGTDTQYF.

The chain couples TRBV7-8 to TRBJ1-5; the match to TRBD1 covers 11 bases. V was pared by 1 base and J by 2 bases, with 13 bases of the junction left unmatched. This CDR3 has 20 residues. Germline CDR1 SGHVS, CDR2 FQNEAQ. CDR3 DNA: TGTGCCAGCAGCTTAGGCCCCTTTGGACAGGGGGCGCGGGGCAATCAGCCCCAGCATTTT. Its protein is CASSLGPFGQGARGNQPQHF.

A note on this clonotype: A much larger clonotype is one base distant, so this may be a read error. The V gene is TRBV7-9, the J gene TRBJ2-5; no definite D call. This CDR3 comprises 12 residues. V lost 4 bases to trimming and J lost 3 bases, with 6 bases between them. Germline assignment: CDR1 SEHNR and CDR2 FQNEAQ (reference sequence). CDR3 nucleotides: TGTGCCAGCAGCTGTGGGAAAGAGACCCAGTACTTC. Translation gives CASSCGKETQYF.

Details on this clonotype: A much larger clone differs by one base, so this may be a read error. This chain connects TRBV30 to TRBJ1-2, with D perhaps TRBD1 (6 bases). CDR3 length: 13 amino acids. From germline, CDR1 is GTSNPN and CDR2 SVGIG (reference sequence). Trimming stripped 0 bases from V and 8 bases from J, with 13 bases between. This chain's CDR3 is CAWSVRRGQGYTF. CDR3 DNA sequence: TGTGCCTGGAGTGTACGGCGGGGGCAGGGCTACACCTTC.

Many counts were recorded for this clonotype. The genes are TRBV5-1 and TRBJ2-1; D remains unclear. V was cut by 3 bases and J by 0 bases, with 7 bases left in between. Germline V gives CDR1 SGHRS, CDR2 YFSETQ. CDR3 size: 14 residues. CDR3 in amino acids: CASSSEISYNEQFF. Here the CDR3 DNA reads TGCGCCAGCAGCTCCGAGATCTCCTACAATGAGCAGTTCTTC.

In the case of this clonotype: This could be a read error, since a much larger clone is one nucleotide away. V usage is TRBV30 and J usage is TRBJ2-7; 9 bases line up with TRBD1. Germline lookup yields CDR1 GTSNPN and CDR2 SVGIG (reference sequence). The CDR3 consists of 13 residues. CDR3 sequence: CAGSGQGRYEQYF. DNA of the CDR3: TGTGCCGGGAGTGGACAGGGGAGGTACGAGCAGTACTTC.

The table lists this clonotype with many counts. The genes are TRBV6-5 and TRBJ2-5; D uncertain. V lost 2 bases and J 2 bases, leaving 12 bases between the germline ends. Germline V gene lookup returns CDR1 MNHEY and CDR2 SVGAGI. The CDR3 has 15 residues. CDR3 residues: CASSYGEVSQETQYF. CDR3 sequence (DNA): TGTGCCAGCAGTTACGGCGAGGTTTCACAAGAGACCCAGTACTTC.

This clonotype occurred a few times. A clone one base away is much larger, so this may be a read error. The rearrangement joins TRBV11-2 to TRBJ2-1; D is unresolved. The CDR3 is 14 residues long. V lost 2 bases and J 7 bases, leaving 12 bases between the germline ends. Germline V lookup: CDR1 SGHAT, CDR2 FQNNGV. CDR3 nucleotide sequence: TGTGCCAGCAGCTTAACGTACAGCTGTAATGAGCAGTTCTTC. Protein product: CASSLTYSCNEQFF.

This clonotype showed up many times. The chain combines TRBV3-1 with TRBJ2-4, with D possibly TRBD2 on 6 matching bases. The germline V gene has CDR1 LGHDT and CDR2 YNNKEL (reference sequence). Between the trimmed V and J ends, which lost 0 bases and 6 bases, there was a span of 9 bases. This CDR3 is 14 amino acids long. This chain's CDR3 is CASSQDGGLNIQYF. In nucleotides, the CDR3 is TGTGCCAGCAGCCAAGATGGAGGGCTAAACATTCAGTACTTC. The full variable domain, rest sourced from reference TRBV3-1 and TRBJ2-4, is DTAVSQTPKYLVTQMGNDKSIKCEQNLGHDTMYWYKQDSKKFLKIMFSYNNKELIINETVPNRFSPKSPDKAHLNLHINSLELGDSAVYFCASSQDGGLNIQYFGAGTRLSVL.

This clonotype was seen at least ten times. The genes are TRBV12-3 or TRBV12-4 and TRBJ2-5, with 11 bases identical to TRBD2. This CDR3 is 14 amino acids long. The V and J ends lost 5 bases and 3 bases, in that order; junction bases with no gene match: 2. Here the CDR3 DNA reads TGTGCCAGCAGTCATAGCGGGGGGGAAGAGACCCAGTACTTC. Encoded protein: CASSHSGGEETQYF.

In its sample, this clonotype was seen a few times. V is TRBV7-8 and J is TRBJ1-6; D might be TRBD1 (5 bases). V gave up 5 bases and J gave up 9 bases, with 14 bases separating them. The CDR3 covers 14 residues. Germline V gene lookup returns CDR1 SGHVS and CDR2 FQNEAQ. CDR3 sequence reads: CASSPDQGVSPLHF. The CDR3 DNA is TGTGCCAGCAGCCCCGACCAGGGAGTTTCACCCCTCCACTTT. Full variable domain (missing parts from reference TRBV7-8 and TRBJ1-6): GAGVSQSPRYKVAKRGQDVALRCDPISGHVSLFWYQQALGQGPEFLTYFQNEAQLDKSGLPSDRFFAERPEGSVSTLKIQRTQQEDSAVYLCASSPDQGVSPLHFGNGTRLTVT.

On this clonotype itself: A single base separates this from a much larger clone, so it may be a read error. The chain's CDR3 is CSARDASSYNEQYF. The CDR3 DNA reads as TGCAGTGCTAGGGACGCTAGCTCCTACAATGAGCAGTACTTC. The chain recombines TRBV20-1 with TRBJ2-1; D is perhaps TRBD2 (5 bases). The DNA end lines up better with TRBJ2-7; the J call may be wrong. Germline V CDR1 and CDR2: DFQATT, SNEGSKA (reference sequence). The CDR3 is 14 residues long.

The rearrangement joins TRBV3-1 to TRBJ1-1, with 8 bases fitting TRBD1. Germline loops: CDR1 LGHDT, CDR2 YNNKEL (reference sequence). The CDR3 sequence is 13 residues long. With V trimmed by 3 bases and J by 3 bases, 0 bases remained unmatched. CDR3 sequence (DNA): TGTGCCAGCAGCCAGACAGGGGACACTGAAGCTTTCTTT. Encoded protein: CASSQTGDTEAFF.

This clonotype was seen many times. The chain links TRBV20-1 to TRBJ1-5; D is perhaps TRBD1 (6 bases). Germline V CDR1 and CDR2: DFQATT, SNEGSKA (reference sequence). The CDR3 is 13 amino acids. V was clipped by 4 bases and J by 2 bases, with 9 bases between them. The CDR3 nucleotides read TGCAGTGCTAACAGGGTGGGCAATCAGCCCCAGCATTTT. It yields the protein CSANRVGNQPQHF.

The chain carries TRBV9 and TRBJ1-1, with D uncertain. Germline CDR1 and CDR2: SGDLS and YYNGEE. The CDR3 spans 14 residues. V lost 1 base and J lost 3, with 10 bases in between. CDR3 sequence reads: CASSVREGYTEAFF. The CDR3 DNA is TGTGCCAGCAGCGTACGCGAGGGCTACACTGAAGCTTTCTTT.

The J gene is TRBJ1-2, the V gene TRBV7-2; D perhaps matches TRBD1 (6 bases). CDR1 and CDR2 (germline): SGHTA, FQGNSA. CDR3 length: 16 amino acids. Trimming cost V 4 bases and J 0 bases, with 15 bases left between them. The CDR3 reads CASSSRPGQPNYGYTF. The CDR3 DNA reads TGTGCCAGCAGCTCCCGACCTGGACAGCCTAACTATGGCTACACCTTC.

This clonotype was seen ten or more times. This sequence joins TRBV24-1 and TRBJ2-5, with a tentative D call TRBD2 (5 bases). This CDR3 has 15 amino acids. The germline CDR1 and CDR2 sequences are KGHDR and SFDVKD. V lost 3 bases, J lost 5 bases, and 15 bases lay in between. The CDR3 DNA reads as TGTGCCACCAGTGATGACGGACTGGGTCGGGAGACCCAGTACTTC. Translated, it gives CATSDDGLGRETQYF.

This clonotype was recorded many times. The V call is TRBV20-1, the J call TRBJ2-7; TRBD1 agrees at 8 bases. The V gene's germline CDR1 is DFQATT and CDR2 SNEGSKA (reference sequence). Trimming at V came to 4 bases and at J to 5 bases, leaving 7 bases not matched to a gene. The length of the CDR3 is 13 residues. CDR3 sequence reads: CSANQDRGNEQYF. CDR3 bases: TGCAGTGCTAATCAAGACAGGGGCAACGAGCAGTACTTC.

The chain links TRBV12-5 to TRBJ2-2; D remains unclear. The V end lost 6 bases, the J end lost 1 base, and 21 bases lay between the germline ends. The V gene's germline CDR1 is LGHNT and CDR2 FRNRAP. CDR3 size: 18 residues. CDR3 protein: CASGSRTVLGQNTGELFF. CDR3 DNA sequence: TGTGCTAGTGGCTCCCGGACGGTATTGGGTCAGAACACCGGGGAGCTGTTTTTT.

This clonotype has ten or more counts. J is TRBJ2-1 and V is TRBV6-2 or TRBV6-3; either TRBD1 or TRBD2 may fit D (5 bases each). Trimming stripped 5 bases from V and 3 bases from J, with 20 bases between. This CDR3 contains 17 residues. The germline gives CDR1 MNHEY, CDR2 SVGEGT. CDR3 in amino acids: CASSRNPPGAGYNEQFF. The CDR3 DNA sequence: TGTGCCAGCAGTAGAAACCCCCCCGGGGCCGGCTACAATGAGCAGTTCTTC.

As concerns this clonotype: A much larger clone differs by one base, so this may be a read error. This chain uses TRBV11-2 with TRBJ1-2, with 9 bases matching TRBD1. Germline values: CDR1 SGHAT, CDR2 FQNNGV. This CDR3 has 17 amino acids. CDR3 sequence (DNA): TGTACCAGCAGCTTAGCAACCGGGACAGGGATTCGTAGGGGCTACACCTTC. It encodes CTSSLATGTGIRRGYTF.

The rearrangement uses TRBV20-1 and TRBJ1-3; D uncertain. Trimming pared 6 bases from V and 2 bases from J, leaving 14 bases between. Germline V gene lookup returns CDR1 DFQATT and CDR2 SNEGSKA (reference sequence). The CDR3 spans 14 residues. As DNA, the CDR3 is TGCAGTGCAGCCCCCACGGGTACTGGAAACACCATATATTTT. This sequence encodes CSAAPTGTGNTIYF.

This clonotype appeared a few times. It may be a read error: a sequence one base away is much more abundant. J is TRBJ2-5 and V is TRBV6-1; 10 bases map to TRBD1. The tail of the sequence fits TRBJ2-7 better, so the J call may be wrong. This CDR3 has 15 residues. From germline, CDR1 is MNHNS and CDR2 SASEGT. CDR3 protein: CASSGLGQGRGEQYF. CDR3 in DNA: TGTGCCAGCAGTGGACTGGGACAGGGGCGCGGCGAGCAGTACTTC.

This chain uses TRBV19 with TRBJ2-1; 7 bases are a match to TRBD1. Germline-derived CDR1 and CDR2 are LNHDA and SQIVND (reference sequence). There are 18 residues in the CDR3. V gave up 4 bases and J gave up 0 bases; unmatched junction bases: 12. CDR3 protein: CASSKHTGVGGSYNEQFF. CDR3 DNA: TGTGCCAGTAGTAAGCACACAGGGGTAGGGGGCTCCTACAATGAGCAGTTCTTC. The full variable domain, completed using reference TRBV19 and TRBJ2-1, is DGGITQSPKYLFRKEGQNVTLSCEQNLNHDAMYWYRQDPGQGLRLIYYSQIVNDFQKGDIAEGYSVSREKKESFPLTVTSAQKNPTAFYLCASSKHTGVGGSYNEQFFGPGTRLTVL.